These T cell receptor beta chains were read from a single sample in a study of PD-L1 blockade in urothelial cancer. Using immunoSEQ multiplex PCR, the repertoire was profiled, and TCRdb retains in-frame clones only, with some absent. Among tens of thousands of clones listed, roughly 80% were seen once. The material sequenced was PBMCs, taken around atezolizumab (anti-PD-L1) treatment. These receptors all come from an older man with urothelial cancer. The CDR3 runs from the conserved cysteine through the conserved F or W. The D gene is left open where the match is weak. Expanded clones are given a class, and other clones once, few, many or no size at all.

CDR3nt: TGTGCCAGCAGTGAAGGAGGGGGCCGGGTTGGCTACACCTTC; CDR3aa: CASSEGGGRVGYTF; abundance: .; j_gene: TRBJ1-2; v_gene: TRBV6-1; d_gene: TRBD1
CDR3nt: TGCGCCAGCAGCCATAGGACAGGGGGATACAATGAGCAGTTCTTC; CDR3aa: CASSHRTGGYNEQFF; abundance: .; j_gene: TRBJ2-1; v_gene: TRBV4-1; d_gene: TRBD1
CDR3nt: TGTGCCAGCAGCTTGGGCGCGGGACAGGGGTTACGTGGCTACACCTTC; CDR3aa: CASSLGAGQGLRGYTF; abundance: .; j_gene: TRBJ1-2; v_gene: TRBV5-6; d_gene: TRBD1
CDR3nt: TGTGCCACCAGAACGCCGGGACAGTTCTATGGCTACACCTTC; CDR3aa: CATRTPGQFYGYTF; abundance: .; j_gene: TRBJ1-2; v_gene: TRBV15; d_gene: TRBD1
CDR3nt: TGTGCCAGCAGCCAAGATAAAGGACAGTGGGATGAAAAACTGTTTTTT; CDR3aa: CASSQDKGQWDEKLFF; abundance: once; j_gene: TRBJ1-4; v_gene: TRBV4-2; d_gene: .
CDR3nt: TGTGCCAGCAGGGTTGACATCGGGGGCGGGGAGCTGTTTTTT; CDR3aa: CASRVDIGGGELFF; abundance: .; j_gene: TRBJ2-2; v_gene: TRBV2; d_gene: .
CDR3nt: TGTGCCAGTAAAACCAGGACAGGGGGGGAGAGCTATGGCTACACCTTC; CDR3aa: CASKTRTGGESYGYTF; abundance: .; j_gene: TRBJ1-2; v_gene: TRBV19; d_gene: TRBD1
CDR3nt: TGCGCCAGCAGCGCGGGAGGGTCCGCTAACTATGGCTACACCTTC; CDR3aa: CASSAGGSANYGYTF; abundance: .; j_gene: TRBJ1-2; v_gene: TRBV5-1; d_gene: .
CDR3nt: TGTGCCAGCAGCCCGCTAGCGGATACGCAGTATTTT; CDR3aa: CASSPLADTQYF; abundance: .; j_gene: TRBJ2-3; v_gene: TRBV2; d_gene: .
CDR3nt: TGCGCCAGCAGCTTGGACACCTATCAGCCCCAGCATTTT; CDR3aa: CASSLDTYQPQHF; abundance: .; j_gene: TRBJ1-5; v_gene: TRBV5-1; d_gene: .
CDR3nt: TGTGCCATCAGTGCGCCAGGGGGCACTGAAGCTTTCTTT; CDR3aa: CAISAPGGTEAFF; abundance: .; j_gene: TRBJ1-1; v_gene: TRBV10-3; d_gene: TRBD1
CDR3nt: TGTGCCAGCAGCTTGCAGGGGAGCTCCTACGAGCAGTACTTC; CDR3aa: CASSLQGSSYEQYF; abundance: .; j_gene: TRBJ2-7; v_gene: TRBV5-4; d_gene: .
CDR3nt: TGCAGCGTTGGTGTTTCTGTTGAGACCCAGTACTTC; CDR3aa: CSVGVSVETQYF; abundance: .; j_gene: TRBJ2-5; v_gene: TRBV29-1; d_gene: .
CDR3nt: TGTGCCAGCAGTTGGGGACTAGCGGGAGCGGGCGGGGAGCTGTTTTTT; CDR3aa: CASSWGLAGAGGELFF; abundance: .; j_gene: TRBJ2-2; v_gene: TRBV27; d_gene: TRBD2
CDR3nt: TGCGCCAGCAGCCCCGGACTGCTGGGGAACACCATATATTTT; CDR3aa: CASSPGLLGNTIYF; abundance: .; j_gene: TRBJ1-3; v_gene: TRBV4-1; d_gene: .
CDR3nt: TGCAGCGTTGAAGATTATAGGCTAGCGGAGGGGATCAATGAGCAGTTCTTC; CDR3aa: CSVEDYRLAEGINEQFF; abundance: .; j_gene: TRBJ2-1; v_gene: TRBV29-1; d_gene: TRBD2
CDR3nt: TGTGCCAGCGGGACAGGGGGGGACAATGAGCAGTTCTTC; CDR3aa: CASGTGGDNEQFF; abundance: .; j_gene: TRBJ2-1; v_gene: TRBV5-4; d_gene: TRBD1
CDR3nt: TGCGCCAGCAGCTTTAACGCGGACAGTTCCTACGAGCAGTACTTC; CDR3aa: CASSFNADSSYEQYF; abundance: .; j_gene: TRBJ2-7; v_gene: TRBV5-1; d_gene: .
CDR3nt: TGTGCCAGCTCACCTACAGGGGGGCTTTCAAACACTGAAGCTTTCTTT; CDR3aa: CASSPTGGLSNTEAFF; abundance: .; j_gene: TRBJ1-1; v_gene: TRBV18; d_gene: TRBD1
CDR3nt: TGTGCCAGCAGTTTATCCGGCGGGAACCTTATAAATGAGCAGTTCTTC; CDR3aa: CASSLSGGNLINEQFF; abundance: .; j_gene: TRBJ2-1; v_gene: TRBV27; d_gene: .
CDR3nt: TGTGCCAGCAGTTTAACGGGACTAGCGGGAGACAAGTACTTC; CDR3aa: CASSLTGLAGDKYF; abundance: .; j_gene: TRBJ2-7; v_gene: TRBV27; d_gene: TRBD2
CDR3nt: TGTGCCAGCAGCCAAGTGGCGGGACTAGGGGTGCAGTACTTC; CDR3aa: CASSQVAGLGVQYF; abundance: .; j_gene: TRBJ2-7; v_gene: TRBV14; d_gene: TRBD2
CDR3nt: TGCGCCAGCAGCCCGACCGGACACTTGAGCACAGATACGCAGTATTTT; CDR3aa: CASSPTGHLSTDTQYF; abundance: .; j_gene: TRBJ2-3; v_gene: TRBV5-1; d_gene: .
CDR3nt: TGCGCCAGCAGATCCCTAGCGGGGTCCTACGAGCAGTACTTC; CDR3aa: CASRSLAGSYEQYF; abundance: .; j_gene: TRBJ2-7; v_gene: TRBV5-1; d_gene: TRBD2
CDR3nt: TGTGCCAGCAGTCCCCCCGGGGGAAACACCATATATTTT; CDR3aa: CASSPPGGNTIYF; abundance: .; j_gene: TRBJ1-3; v_gene: TRBV6-6; d_gene: .
CDR3nt: TGTGCCAGTAGTATAGATGCAGGTTCTGAAGCTTTCTTT; CDR3aa: CASSIDAGSEAFF; abundance: .; j_gene: TRBJ1-1; v_gene: TRBV19; d_gene: .
CDR3nt: TGTGCCATCAGTGAGTCTTCAGGGGGACCTACCGGGGAGCTGTTTTTT; CDR3aa: CAISESSGGPTGELFF; abundance: .; j_gene: TRBJ2-2; v_gene: TRBV10-3; d_gene: TRBD1
CDR3nt: TGTGCCAGCAGCCATTCCCCCACAGATACGCAGTATTTT; CDR3aa: CASSHSPTDTQYF; abundance: .; j_gene: TRBJ2-3; v_gene: TRBV27; d_gene: .
CDR3nt: TGTGCCAGCAGCCCCCCCGGGACAGGGGGTCGGAACGAGCAGTACTTC; CDR3aa: CASSPPGTGGRNEQYF; abundance: .; j_gene: TRBJ2-7; v_gene: TRBV7-9; d_gene: TRBD1
CDR3nt: TGTGCCAGCAGTCCTGGGGGGGCAGGGCAGCCCCAGCATTTT; CDR3aa: CASSPGGAGQPQHF; abundance: .; j_gene: TRBJ1-5; v_gene: TRBV2; d_gene: .
CDR3nt: TGTGCCACCATACAGCCCTGGGGCCTAAACACTGAAGCTTTCTTT; CDR3aa: CATIQPWGLNTEAFF; abundance: .; j_gene: TRBJ1-1; v_gene: TRBV10-3; d_gene: .
CDR3nt: TGTGCCAGCAGCGTAGTTAGCGGGGCACACAATGAGCAGTTCTTC; CDR3aa: CASSVVSGAHNEQFF; abundance: medium-sized; j_gene: TRBJ2-1; v_gene: TRBV9; d_gene: TRBD2
CDR3nt: TGCAGCGGACGGACAGCTAACTACGAGCAGTACTTC; CDR3aa: CSGRTANYEQYF; abundance: .; j_gene: TRBJ2-7; v_gene: TRBV29-1; d_gene: .
CDR3nt: TGTGCCAGCAGTTCGGGACAGGGTTATCGGAACACTGAAGCTTTCTTT; CDR3aa: CASSSGQGYRNTEAFF; abundance: .; j_gene: TRBJ1-1; v_gene: TRBV28; d_gene: TRBD1
CDR3nt: TGTGCCAGCAGCCTCGGGCGGGCGGGGGAGCAGTACTTC; CDR3aa: CASSLGRAGEQYF; abundance: .; j_gene: TRBJ2-7; v_gene: TRBV7-2; d_gene: .
CDR3nt: TGCAGTGCTAGGGGAGGCTATGGCTACACCTTC; CDR3aa: CSARGGYGYTF; abundance: .; j_gene: TRBJ1-2; v_gene: TRBV20-1; d_gene: .
CDR3nt: TGTGCCTGGAGGAAGCGAGGGAGCAATGAGCAGTTCTTC; CDR3aa: CAWRKRGSNEQFF; abundance: few; j_gene: TRBJ2-1; v_gene: TRBV30; d_gene: .
CDR3nt: TGTGCCAGCAGTGACGGGACAGGCAATGGCTACACCTTC; CDR3aa: CASSDGTGNGYTF; abundance: .; j_gene: TRBJ1-2; v_gene: TRBV6-5; d_gene: TRBD1
CDR3nt: TGTGCCAGCAGCTCGGGACAGGGAAAAGGGCGCACTGAAGCTTTCTTT; CDR3aa: CASSSGQGKGRTEAFF; abundance: .; j_gene: TRBJ1-1; v_gene: TRBV11-3; d_gene: TRBD1
CDR3nt: TGCGCCAGCAGTGAGTCAGGGGGACTAGCCGACAATGAGCAGTTCTTC; CDR3aa: CASSESGGLADNEQFF; abundance: .; j_gene: TRBJ2-1; v_gene: TRBV10-1; d_gene: TRBD2
CDR3nt: TGTGCCATCAGTGAGTCCGAGACGACGGGGCAGTACTTC; CDR3aa: CAISESETTGQYF; abundance: .; j_gene: TRBJ2-7; v_gene: TRBV10-3; d_gene: .
CDR3nt: TGTGCCAGCGGGGGACTAGCGGGATTTTCAGATACGCAGTATTTT; CDR3aa: CASGGLAGFSDTQYF; abundance: .; j_gene: TRBJ2-3; v_gene: TRBV2; d_gene: TRBD2
CDR3nt: TGTGCCAGCTCACCAAACGCCGGGACAGGGGGCCGAGATACGCAGTATTTT; CDR3aa: CASSPNAGTGGRDTQYF; abundance: .; j_gene: TRBJ2-3; v_gene: TRBV18; d_gene: TRBD1
CDR3nt: TGTGCCAGCAGCTTATGGACTAGCGGGGGCACAGATACGCAGTATTTT; CDR3aa: CASSLWTSGGTDTQYF; abundance: .; j_gene: TRBJ2-3; v_gene: TRBV7-9; d_gene: TRBD2
CDR3nt: TGTGCCAGTAGTACGGGGACAGGGACGGCAGATACGCAGTATTTT; CDR3aa: CASSTGTGTADTQYF; abundance: .; j_gene: TRBJ2-3; v_gene: TRBV19; d_gene: TRBD1
CDR3nt: TGTGCCATCAGTGAAAAGCGATTGGGCACTGAAGCTTTCTTT; CDR3aa: CAISEKRLGTEAFF; abundance: .; j_gene: TRBJ1-1; v_gene: TRBV10-3; d_gene: .
CDR3nt: TGTGCCAGCAGCCAACTAGGGTCGGGCACAGATACGCAGTATTTT; CDR3aa: CASSQLGSGTDTQYF; abundance: once; j_gene: TRBJ2-3; v_gene: TRBV5-4; d_gene: .
CDR3nt: TGTGCCAGTAGGGTAGCGGGCGTCGGGGAGCTGTTTTTT; CDR3aa: CASRVAGVGELFF; abundance: few; j_gene: TRBJ2-2; v_gene: TRBV19; d_gene: TRBD2
CDR3nt: TGTGCCAGCAGCGGGGTGGGAGAGGACACAGATACGCAGTATTTT; CDR3aa: CASSGVGEDTDTQYF; abundance: .; j_gene: TRBJ2-3; v_gene: TRBV4-2; d_gene: .
CDR3nt: TGTGCCAGCAGCTCCAGGGGGCGCGACACTGAAGCTTTCTTT; CDR3aa: CASSSRGRDTEAFF; abundance: once; j_gene: TRBJ1-1; v_gene: TRBV11-2; d_gene: TRBD1
CDR3nt: TGCGCCAGCAGCGCAGGGGGCGCGTGGTACAATGAGCAGTTCTTC; CDR3aa: CASSAGGAWYNEQFF; abundance: .; j_gene: TRBJ2-1; v_gene: TRBV5-1; d_gene: TRBD1
CDR3nt: TGTGCCAGCAGTTTAACCCAGGTTCCTTATGGCTACACCTTC; CDR3aa: CASSLTQVPYGYTF; abundance: .; j_gene: TRBJ1-2; v_gene: TRBV28; d_gene: .
CDR3nt: TGCGCCAGCGATCCGGGACAGGGGAGCACTGAAGCTTTCTTT; CDR3aa: CASDPGQGSTEAFF; abundance: .; j_gene: TRBJ1-1; v_gene: TRBV5-1; d_gene: TRBD1
CDR3nt: TGTGCCAGCAGCTGGGACTCCCCATACTACAATGAGCAGTTCTTC; CDR3aa: CASSWDSPYYNEQFF; abundance: .; j_gene: TRBJ2-1; v_gene: TRBV5-8; d_gene: .
CDR3nt: TGTGCCAGCAGTCCCACCCGCGGCGGGAGTTGGGGAGATACGCAGTATTTT; CDR3aa: CASSPTRGGSWGDTQYF; abundance: .; j_gene: TRBJ2-3; v_gene: TRBV27; d_gene: TRBD2
CDR3nt: TGCGCCAGCAGCCAAGACGGGAGCGGGGTTTCCTACGAGCAGTACTTC; CDR3aa: CASSQDGSGVSYEQYF; abundance: once; j_gene: TRBJ2-7; v_gene: TRBV4-1; d_gene: TRBD2